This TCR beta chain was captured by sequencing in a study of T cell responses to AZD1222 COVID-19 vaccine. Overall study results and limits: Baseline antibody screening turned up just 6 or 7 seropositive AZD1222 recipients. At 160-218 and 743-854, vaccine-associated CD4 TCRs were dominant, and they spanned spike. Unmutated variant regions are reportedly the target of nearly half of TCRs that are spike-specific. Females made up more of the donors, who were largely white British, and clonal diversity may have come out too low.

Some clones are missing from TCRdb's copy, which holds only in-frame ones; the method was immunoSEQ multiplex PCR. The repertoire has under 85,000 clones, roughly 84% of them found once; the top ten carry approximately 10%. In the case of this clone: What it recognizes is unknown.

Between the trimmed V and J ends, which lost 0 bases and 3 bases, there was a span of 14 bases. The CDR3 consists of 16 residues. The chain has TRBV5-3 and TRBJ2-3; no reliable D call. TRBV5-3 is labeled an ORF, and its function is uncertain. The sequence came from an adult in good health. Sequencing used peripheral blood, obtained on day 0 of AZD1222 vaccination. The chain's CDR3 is CARSLELAPSTDTQYF. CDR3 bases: TGTGCCAGAAGCTTGGAACTCGCTCCTAGTACAGATACGCAGTATTTT.